One T cell receptor beta chain is described in this entry. CDR1 and CDR2 from the germline V gene are SEHNR and FQNEAQ (reference sequence). V shed 5 bases and J shed 3 bases, with 5 bases lying between them. This CDR3 comprises 12 residues. Among Cohort 3 donors, those recovered had two negative PCRs, clearance, or symptom resolution. This sample is part of a study of blood T cell repertoires in COVID-19. In the study's own analysis: Scientists estimated how many nucleated cells there were by amplifying reference gene primers. This table comes from immunoSEQ multiplex PCR, and its TCRdb copy is limited to in-frame clones, with some not included. The V and J calls and clone size were taken over from that table, and D and trimming were inferred from the DNA. Seen here are some 350,000 clones, around 87% observed once, and the top ten hold about 5.7%.

The rearrangement uses TRBV7-9 and TRBJ1-5; D uncertain. The origin of this receptor is a woman in her 30s who had recovered from COVID-19. The source material was PBMCs or T cells enriched from blood (not recorded which). CDR3 DNA sequence: TGTGCCAGCAGCCGAGACAATCAGCCCCAGCATTTT. It translates to CASSRDNQPQHF. The entire variable domain, with the rest obtained from reference TRBV7-9 and TRBJ1-5, is as follows: DTGVSQNPRHKITKRGQNVTFRCDPISEHNRLYWYRQTLGQGPEFLTYFQNEAQLEKSRLLSDRFSAERPKGSFSTLEIQRTEQGDSAMYLCASSRDNQPQHFGDGTRLSIL.